The clone carrying this TCR beta chain was seen many times. As yet, its antigen is unknown. These data are taken from a study of T cells in Graves' hyperthyroidism and ophthalmopathy. Findings and limits, study-wide: Blood shared most expanded thyroid clonotypes above 0.001. Ophthalmopathy was separated from stable hyperthyroidism by a 13 V-J model.

RNA transcripts gave rise to amplified TCR beta CDR3 regions. The study used the HTBI primer set for a first-round RT-PCR of the TCR CDR3. TCRdb reanalysed the multiplex PCR reads using MiXCR and keeps one entry per CDR3 protein. The profile shows fewer than 350,000 distinct CDR3 sequences, roughly 19% of them singletons. Per germline, CDR1 MDHEN and CDR2 SYDVKM. V lost 4 bases to trimming and J lost 6 bases; unmatched junction nucleotides: 7. This CDR3 is built from 14 residues. The clonotype was recovered from a man between 50 and 59 years old with Graves' ophthalmopathy. The rearrangement uses TRBV28 and TRBJ2-7; 9 nucleotides agree with TRBD1. Sequences were obtained from blood. CDR3 nucleotide sequence: TGTGCCAGCAGTTCTTTGACAGGGGGGAGCGAGCAGTACTTC. Its protein is CASSSLTGGSEQYF.